The clone carrying this T cell receptor beta chain was seen only a few times. This sample is part of a study of blood T cells in healthy people across ages. The CDR3 is 15 amino acids. The germline V gene has CDR1 LGHNA and CDR2 YNFKEQ. Trimming left V 1 base short and J 2 bases short, with 11 bases between. Combining a sample-barcoded 5' primer with a J-beta primer mix, a second PCR ran for 7 to 11 cycles. TCRdb redid the calling of the 5' RACE reads with MiXCR, one entry per CDR3 protein. The profile covers about a million distinct CDR3 sequences, with approximately 50% appearing a single time and 20% to 25% taken by the ten largest.

This receptor was identified in a woman aged 55-69 years in good health. V usage is TRBV4-2 and J usage is TRBJ2-5; possibly TRBD1 for D (7 bases). Input material: blood. For the CDR3, the DNA is TGTGCCAGCAGCCAAGGCGGGGACAGACAAGAGACCCAGTACTTC. Translated, it gives CASSQGGDRQETQYF.